This entry features one TCR beta chain sequence. Its matching antigen is unknown. The limits of the CDR3 on the DNA are not certain, so only TCRdb's listed CDR3 is given. A total of 15 residues make up the CDR3, ends included. CDR1 and CDR2 (germline): SGDLS, YYNGEE. The data derive from a study of shared clonotypes between healthy human individuals. Study conclusions and caveats: Larger richness was generally estimated for naive than memory subsets.

The data were produced by immunoSEQ multiplex PCR, yet TCRdb's version contains in-frame clones alone and is incomplete. Of roughly 1 million clones in the sample, around 74% were seen once. Sequencing was carried out using memory CD4+ T cells sorted from blood. As for subset: CD45RA-negative fraction. The chain combines TRBV9 with TRBJ2-5; TRBD1, the table's D call, was not compared with the DNA. The sequence was obtained from a man in his late teens or twenties in good health. CDR3 protein: CASSVAQGTVGSRYF.